A single sample is the source of the 19 T cell receptor beta chains below, sequenced in a study of blood T cell repertoires in COVID-19. Profiling relied on immunoSEQ multiplex PCR, and the TCRdb table lists in-frame clones only, not all of them. The sample contains 250,000 to 350,000 clones, roughly 90% of which appear only once. Sequencing was performed on peripheral blood. These receptors were collected from a woman aged 45 to 65 with active or convalescent COVID-19.

This chain links TRBV7-2 with TRBJ2-2; no firm D call. Looked up from germline, CDR1 is SGHTA and CDR2 is FQGNSA. This CDR3 contains 13 residues. V lost 2 bases and J 4 bases, leaving 5 bases between the germline ends. The CDR3 coding sequence is TGTGCCAGCAGCTTACTCGGCACCGGGGAGCTGTTTTTT. Its protein is CASSLLGTGELFF.

This chain links TRBV7-9 with TRBJ2-3; D unresolved. Germline CDR1 reads SEHNR; CDR2 reads FQNEAQ (reference sequence). The CDR3 loop spans 16 amino acids. Trimming took off 6 bases at V and 1 base at J, with 17 bases between the two ends. In DNA form, the CDR3 reads TGTGCCAGCAGACCCAGGAACGGATGGGGCACAGATACGCAGTATTTT. This sequence encodes CASRPRNGWGTDTQYF.

The CDR3 DNA reads TGTGCCAGCAGCTTTAGGGGCATGAACACTGAAGCTTTCTTT. It codes for CASSFRGMNTEAFF. The V gene is TRBV5-5, the J gene TRBJ1-1; D perhaps matches TRBD1 (5 bases). Germline V gene lookup returns CDR1 SGHKS and CDR2 YYEKEE (reference sequence). V was shortened by 2 bases and J by 0 bases, with 8 bases between the two germline ends. This CDR3 is built from 14 residues.

V gene TRBV19 combines with J gene TRBJ2-2; D is perhaps TRBD1 (5 bases). The CDR3 sequence is 15 residues long. Trimming shortened V by 3 bases and J by 5 bases, and 13 bases separated the two germline ends. CDR1 is LNHDA and CDR2 is SQIVND in the germline V gene (reference sequence). The DNA of the CDR3 is TGTGCCAGTAGTATTATGGCAGGGAATACCGGGGAGCTGTTTTTT. Its translation: CASSIMAGNTGELFF.

The rearrangement uses TRBV4-3 and TRBJ2-7, with 9 nucleotides matching TRBD1. The CDR3 has 14 amino acids. The germline V gene has CDR1 LGHNA and CDR2 YSLEER. After removal of 0 bases from V and 7 bases from J, the junction contained 4 bases not matched to a gene. CDR3 in DNA: TGCGCCAGCAGCCAAGAAGGGGGGACAGGGGAGCAGTACTTC. This codes for CASSQEGGTGEQYF.

This rearrangement joins TRBV11-2 to TRBJ1-4, with TRBD1 identical over 8 bases. Trimming removed 4 bases from V and 5 bases from J; junction bases left unmatched: 6. The CDR3 is 15 residues long. Germline loops: CDR1 SGHAT, CDR2 FQNNGV. For the CDR3, the DNA is TGTGCCAGCAGCTCTCTGGGACAGGCAAATGAAAAACTGTTTTTT. This gives the protein CASSSLGQANEKLFF.

The CDR3 here is CASSKGPIERGAFF. The CDR3 DNA sequence: TGTGCCAGCAGCAAAGGGCCTATAGAAAGGGGGGCTTTCTTT. The J gene is TRBJ1-1, the V gene TRBV21-1; no DNA check was done on the table's D call, TRBD1. TRBV21-1 is termed a pseudogene. CDR3 length: 14 residues.

This sequence joins TRBV12-3 or TRBV12-4 and TRBJ1-5; a weak D match, TRBD1 (5 bases). This CDR3 region has 13 residues. V was cut by 5 bases and J by 5 bases, with 10 bases left in between. Here the CDR3 reads CASSKDSYQPQHF. The CDR3 DNA reads as TGTGCCAGCAGTAAAGACAGTTATCAGCCCCAGCATTTT.

The chain uses TRBV6-6 and TRBJ2-1, with TRBD2 matching over 13 bases. The V segment lost 6 bases and the J segment 10 bases; nucleotides outside the gene matches: 9. Germline V gives CDR1 MNHNY, CDR2 SVGAGI (reference sequence). The CDR3 sequence is 15 residues long. Written as DNA, the CDR3 is TGTGCCAGCAGACACACTAGCGGGGGGGCAAAGGAGCAGTTCTTC. Residues: CASRHTSGGAKEQFF.

V gene TRBV18 combines with J gene TRBJ2-7; TRBD1 aligns across 10 bases. The CDR3 is 14 amino acids. Trimming at V came to 3 bases and at J to 5 bases, leaving 4 bases not matched to a gene. The germline CDR1 and CDR2 sequences are KGHSH and LQKENI. The CDR3 DNA reads TGTGCCAGCTCACCGACGACAGGGGGCAACGAGCAGTACTTC. Translating it yields CASSPTTGGNEQYF.

V gene TRBV6-5 combines with J gene TRBJ1-5; D unclear. V lost 8 bases and J 4 bases, leaving 9 bases between the germline ends. This CDR3 has 12 amino acids. The germline gives CDR1 MNHEY, CDR2 SVGAGI. The CDR3: CASSAGNQPQHF. In DNA form, the CDR3 reads TGTGCCAGCTCGGCGGGGAATCAGCCCCAGCATTTT.

The V call is TRBV7-9, the J call TRBJ1-4, with D perhaps TRBD1 (6 bases). CDR1 is SEHNR, CDR2 FQNEAQ, per germline (reference sequence). Deletions cut 6 bases from V and 5 bases from J, with 16 bases between. The CDR3 has 15 residues. The CDR3 region has the DNA TGTGCCAGCAGTGATACCGGGACACTCAATGAAAAACTGTTTTTT. It codes for CASSDTGTLNEKLFF.

The chain recombines TRBV5-8 with TRBJ1-3; D perhaps matches TRBD1 (5 bases). The CDR3 totals 14 residues. The germline V and J ends were trimmed by 0 bases and 3 bases, with 7 bases remaining between them. CDR1 is SGHTS and CDR2 is YDEGEE in the germline V gene. CDR3 protein: CASSLVQGGNTIYF. The CDR3 bases are TGTGCCAGCAGCTTGGTGCAGGGTGGAAACACCATATATTTT.

The chain is built from TRBV10-3 and TRBJ2-2; TRBD2 might be the D (6 bases). Germline V gene data show CDR1 as ENHRY and CDR2 as SYGVKD. Trimming took off 2 bases at V and 3 bases at J, with 7 bases between the two ends. The CDR3 length is 14 residues. The CDR3 loop is CAISEGGDTGELFF. The CDR3 DNA is TGTGCCATCAGTGAGGGCGGGGACACCGGGGAGCTGTTTTTT.

This chain connects TRBV3-1 (or the pseudogene TRBV3-2) to TRBJ1-1, with TRBD1 identical over 7 bases. The CDR3 length is 14 residues. Unmatched junction bases numbered 6, after V lost 1 base and J lost 7 bases. Germline CDR1 and CDR2: LGHDT and YNNKEL (reference sequence). This CDR3 reads CASSQVGQAGEAFF. CDR3 DNA: TGTGCCAGCAGCCAAGTCGGACAGGCCGGTGAAGCTTTCTTT.

This chain's CDR3 is CASSLQGPNSPLHF. The CDR3 DNA sequence: TGTGCCAGCAGCCTACAGGGCCCAAATTCACCCCTCCACTTT. The rearrangement uses TRBV11-2 and TRBJ1-6, with a possible D match to TRBD1 (6 bases). Germline CDR1 and CDR2: SGHAT and FQNNGV. The CDR3 consists of 14 residues. V lost 5 bases and J 7 bases, leaving 12 bases between the germline ends. The variable domain in full, with the rest retrieved from reference TRBV11-2 and TRBJ1-6, is EAGVAQSPRYKIIEKRQSVAFWCNPISGHATLYWYQQILGQGPKLLIQFQNNGVVDDSQLPKDRFSAERLKGVDSTLKIQPAKLEDSAVYLCASSLQGPNSPLHFGNGTRLTVT.

This clone appeared a single time. This CDR3 reads CASSFGRVGYGYTF. DNA of the CDR3: TGTGCCAGCAGCTTTGGCAGGGTGGGCTATGGCTACACCTTC. V usage is TRBV7-9 and J usage is TRBJ1-2; D possibly corresponds to TRBD1 (5 bases). V lost 3 bases, J lost 4 bases, and 12 bases lay in between. Germline V gene lookup returns CDR1 SEHNR and CDR2 FQNEAQ (reference sequence). The CDR3 extends over 14 amino acids.

J is TRBJ2-4 and V is TRBV6-2 or TRBV6-3, with D possibly TRBD1 on 6 matching bases. V was shortened by 4 bases and J by 9 bases, with 16 bases between the two germline ends. Germline V gene lookup returns CDR1 MNHEY and CDR2 SVGEGT. The CDR3 runs 14 residues. Here the CDR3 DNA reads TGTGCCAGCAGTTGGACAGCTTTCTACGGCATTCAGTACTTC. This sequence encodes CASSWTAFYGIQYF.

The CDR3, as DNA: TGTGCCAGCAGTTTACTCCAATTAAGGGGCCCCCTCAACATTCAGTACTTC. Translation: CASSLLQLRGPLNIQYF. The V gene is TRBV27, the J gene TRBJ2-4, with D perhaps matching TRBD1 (5 bases). This CDR3 region has 17 residues. V was pared by 2 bases and J by 7 bases, with 21 bases between. Germline V CDR1 and CDR2: MNHEY, SMNVEV (reference sequence).